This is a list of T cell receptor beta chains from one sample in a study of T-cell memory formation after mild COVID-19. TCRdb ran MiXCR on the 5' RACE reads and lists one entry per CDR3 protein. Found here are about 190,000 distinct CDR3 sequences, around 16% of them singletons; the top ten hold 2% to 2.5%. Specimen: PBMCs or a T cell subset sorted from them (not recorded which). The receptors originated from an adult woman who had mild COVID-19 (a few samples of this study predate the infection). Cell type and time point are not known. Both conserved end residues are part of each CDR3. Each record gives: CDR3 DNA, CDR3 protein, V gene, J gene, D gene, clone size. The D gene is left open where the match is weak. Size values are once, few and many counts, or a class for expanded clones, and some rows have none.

TGCGCCAGCAGCCGGGACAGTCCACTGCTAAGGGTCCCTGGGGCCAACGTCCTGACTTTC	CASSRDSPLLRVPGANVLTF	TRBV5-1	TRBJ2-6	TRBD1	few
TGTGCCAGCAGCTCCTTACCGGGACTAGCGGGAGTGGGGAGCACAGATACGCAGTATTTT	CASSSLPGLAGVGSTDTQYF	TRBV7-3	TRBJ2-3	TRBD2	NA
TGCAGTGCTAAGGTCCCTCCCTTGTATGGCTACACCTTC	CSAKVPPLYGYTF	TRBV20-1	TRBJ1-2	NA	NA
TGCGCCAGCAGCTTGGAAGGGGGGCAGGTAGATACGCAGTATTTT	CASSLEGGQVDTQYF	TRBV5-1	TRBJ2-3	NA	NA
TGTGCCAGCAGTTTTATTAGCGGGGGGGCCGGCGAGCAGTACTTC	CASSFISGGAGEQYF	TRBV12-3/TRBV12-4	TRBJ2-7	TRBD2	NA
TGTGCCAGCAGCCAAGATAGGACCGCCGATGGCTACACCTTC	CASSQDRTADGYTF	TRBV3-1	TRBJ1-2	NA	NA
TGTGCCATCAGTGAGGCAACCCACACCGGGGAGCTGTTTTTT	CAISEATHTGELFF	TRBV10-3	TRBJ2-2	NA	few
TGTGCCAGCATCAAGGGCGGGGGGGCGTCTGGCTACACCTTC	CASIKGGGASGYTF	TRBV6-6	TRBJ1-2	NA	NA
TGTGCCAGCTCACCACCGACAGGGGGTGGCACAACAGATACGCAGTATTTT	CASSPPTGGGTTDTQYF	TRBV18	TRBJ2-3	TRBD1	few
TGTGCCATCGCAGGGGTTGGCGGTCAGCCCCAGCATTTT	CAIAGVGGQPQHF	TRBV10-3	TRBJ1-5	NA	NA
TGCGCCAGCAGCCAAGATATCGTCGGGACAGATAGCAATCAGCCCCAGCATTTT	CASSQDIVGTDSNQPQHF	TRBV4-1	TRBJ1-5	TRBD1	few
TGTGCCAGCACTAACAAAGCTAGTCGAGGACCGTTCTTC	CASTNKASRGPFF	TRBV21-1	TRBJ2-1	NA	NA
TGTGCCAGCAGCTTAGTTTCGGACAGCACCTACGAGCAGTACTTC	CASSLVSDSTYEQYF	TRBV7-2	TRBJ2-7	NA	NA
TGTGCCAGCAGCAACAGGGGTGAAGCTTTCTTT	CASSNRGEAFF	TRBV12-3/TRBV12-4	TRBJ1-1	TRBD1	NA
TGTGCCAGCAGCCTGGGACAGGGGGAAGAGACCCAGTACTTC	CASSLGQGEETQYF	TRBV7-9	TRBJ2-5	TRBD1	NA
TGTGCCAGCAGCTTAGGACTGGGCATCCAAGAGACCCAGTACTTC	CASSLGLGIQETQYF	TRBV7-6	TRBJ2-5	NA	NA
TGCAGTGTCCAACCGAGCTCCTATAATTCACCCCTCCACTTT	CSVQPSSYNSPLHF	TRBV20-1	TRBJ1-6	NA	few
TGCAGTGCTAGAAATCAGCAGCGCCTCGGGAATGAGCAGTTCTTC	CSARNQQRLGNEQFF	TRBV20-1	TRBJ2-1	NA	few
TGTGCCAGCAGTCGCTTCCCCACGAAAGACACCGGGGAGCTGTTTTTT	CASSRFPTKDTGELFF	TRBV12-3/TRBV12-4	TRBJ2-2	NA	NA
TGCGCCAGCAGCTTGGAACAGCGGCGGGTCAATGAGCAGTTCTTC	CASSLEQRRVNEQFF	TRBV5-1	TRBJ2-1	NA	NA
TGTGCCAGCAGCTCCGGGGGGGTCGCGAACACCGGGGAGCTGTTTTTT	CASSSGGVANTGELFF	TRBV7-2	TRBJ2-2	TRBD2	NA
TGTGCCAGCAGCCGACTAGCGGGGGGTAAAGAGCAGTACTTC	CASSRLAGGKEQYF	TRBV25-1	TRBJ2-7	TRBD2	NA
TGTGCCAGCAGCCAGAGTAGCGGGGTCTACGAGCAGTACTTC	CASSQSSGVYEQYF	TRBV3-1	TRBJ2-7	TRBD2	few
TGCGCCAGCGCAGCAGAAGGTAGCGGGAGCCCCGAGGGGGATACGCAGTATTTT	CASAAEGSGSPEGDTQYF	TRBV5-1	TRBJ2-3	TRBD2	few
TGCAGCGTCGGGACACAGCTCTATGGCTACACCTTC	CSVGTQLYGYTF	TRBV29-1	TRBJ1-2	NA	NA
TGCGCCAGCAGCCCCGGGACTAGCGGGAGATGGAGCACAGATACGCAGTATTTT	CASSPGTSGRWSTDTQYF	TRBV5-1	TRBJ2-3	TRBD2	few
TGCGCCAGCAGCTTGGAACTGGTGCACAATGAGCAGTTCTTC	CASSLELVHNEQFF	TRBV5-1	TRBJ2-1	NA	few
TGTGCCACCAGTGCCCTAGGGGGGACGCAGTATTTT	CATSALGGTQYF	TRBV24-1	TRBJ2-3	NA	few
TGTGCCAGCAGCCCTGCCGGGACAGGGGCCCTCTATGGCTACACCTTC	CASSPAGTGALYGYTF	TRBV12-3/TRBV12-4	TRBJ1-2	TRBD1	NA
TGTGCCAGCAGCCCCACAGTCGATACGCAGTATTTT	CASSPTVDTQYF	TRBV12-3/TRBV12-4	TRBJ2-3	NA	NA
TGTGCCAGCAGCTTGGATGGGACAGGGTCTACCTACGAGCAGTACTTC	CASSLDGTGSTYEQYF	TRBV11-3	TRBJ2-7	TRBD1	many
TGTGCCAGCAGTACCTCAGTGGGGTTCGATGTCCAGTACTTC	CASSTSVGFDVQYF	TRBV7-2	TRBJ2-5	NA	few
TGTGCCAGCAGCTTAGGGTCCGTCGAAAAACTGTTTTTT	CASSLGSVEKLFF	TRBV7-9	TRBJ1-4	NA	NA
TGTGCCAGCAGCCCTCAGGGACAGGGGGCGAGGTCTGAAGCTTTCTTT	CASSPQGQGARSEAFF	TRBV3-1	TRBJ1-1	TRBD1	once
TGTGCCAGCAGATTCGGGACAGGTGGAAGCACTGAAGCTTTCTTT	CASRFGTGGSTEAFF	TRBV7-2	TRBJ1-1	TRBD1	few
TGTGCCAGCAGCCTACCCGGGACAGGGGGGTACTATGGCTACACCTTC	CASSLPGTGGYYGYTF	TRBV5-6	TRBJ1-2	TRBD1	few
TGCGCCAGCAGCCAAGTATCGGGGACCTACGAGCAGTACTTC	CASSQVSGTYEQYF	TRBV4-3	TRBJ2-7	NA	few
TGTGCCAGCACCCCCTGGGACCGGCTCGGAATGGCCGGCGGGGAGCTGTTTTTT	CASTPWDRLGMAGGELFF	TRBV12-3/TRBV12-4	TRBJ2-2	NA	NA
TGCGCCAGCAGCCCGGAACCGACAGGGCCCAATGGCTACACCTTC	CASSPEPTGPNGYTF	TRBV5-1	TRBJ1-2	TRBD1	NA
TGTGCCAGCCAGCTGGCGGCAGACGAGCAGTACTTC	CASQLAADEQYF	TRBV2	TRBJ2-7	NA	NA
TGTGCCAGCAGTTTAGGACCGGGGGGGCAGTTCTTC	CASSLGPGGQFF	TRBV12-3/TRBV12-4	TRBJ2-1	TRBD2	NA